These 8 T cell receptor beta chains came from one sample sequenced in a study of technical replicates of blood from a few donors. Assay used: immunoSEQ multiplex PCR; TCRdb lists only in-frame clones, some missing. The repertoire holds 95,000 or so clones, 90% to 95% seen once, with around 0.35% in the top ten. The sample taken for sequencing was T cells isolated from PBMCs. The receptors stem from a human donor in good health.

V and J are TRBV14 and TRBJ2-5; 13 bases are shared with TRBD2. The CDR3 extends over 18 amino acids. Germline CDR1 reads SGHDN; CDR2 reads FVKESK. V gave up 1 base and J gave up 5 bases; unmatched junction bases: 10. CDR3 amino acids: CASSQGWTSGSLGETQYF. CDR3 DNA sequence: TGTGCCAGCAGCCAAGGATGGACTAGCGGGAGCCTGGGTGAGACCCAGTACTTC.

This clone showed up just a few times. This chain uses TRBV19 with TRBJ1-1; D is unclear. This CDR3 has 15 residues. The V gene lost 0 bases and the J gene lost 6 bases, with 14 bases spanning the gap. Germline assignment: CDR1 LNHDA and CDR2 SQIVND (reference sequence). The CDR3 sequence: CASSIDREVSPEAFF. DNA of the CDR3: TGTGCCAGTAGTATAGATCGAGAGGTTTCCCCTGAAGCTTTCTTT.

The genes are TRBV4-1 and TRBJ2-5; D not certain. Per the germline V gene, CDR1 is MGHRA and CDR2 is YSYEKL. The CDR3 sequence is 16 residues long. V lost 1 base and J lost 4, with 16 bases in between. The CDR3 DNA reads TGCGCCAGCAGCCAAGGAAAAAGAGAGCTCCGAGAGACCCAGTACTTC. Translation: CASSQGKRELRETQYF.

Worth noting for this clone: The same CDR3 is also encoded by other DNA sequences in this sample. The chain employs TRBV7-3 and TRBJ1-2; D is perhaps TRBD1 (5 bases). Trimming stripped 3 bases from V and 3 bases from J, with 14 bases between. Germline CDR1 and CDR2: SGHTA and FQGTGA. This CDR3 is built from 15 residues. CDR3 sequence reads: CASSLGQGEYYGYTF. CDR3 in DNA: TGTGCCAGCAGCTTGGGGCAAGGAGAATACTATGGCTACACCTTC.

V usage is TRBV6-5 and J usage is TRBJ1-1; D gene unclear. Germline assignment: CDR1 MNHEY and CDR2 SVGAGI. The CDR3 has 13 amino acids. V was pared by 5 bases and J by 1 base, with 8 bases between. In DNA, the CDR3 is TGTGCCAGCAGTCTACAGAGGAACACTGAAGCTTTCTTT. This translates into CASSLQRNTEAFF.

The genes are TRBV9 and TRBJ1-2; 7 bases align to TRBD1. The CDR3 is 12 amino acids. The germline gives CDR1 SGDLS, CDR2 YYNGEE. After removal of 5 bases from V and 5 bases from J, the junction contained 3 bases not matched to a gene. CDR3 sequence reads: CASSGTAYGYTF. DNA of the CDR3: TGTGCCAGCAGTGGGACAGCTTATGGCTACACCTTC.

The V call is TRBV28, the J call TRBJ2-7; 7 bases agree with TRBD2. This CDR3 has 14 amino acids. CDR1 is MDHEN and CDR2 is SYDVKM in the germline V gene. V shed 0 bases, J shed 4 bases, and the junction held 3 bases outside the gene matches. The CDR3 loop reads CASSLWGEGYEQYF. The CDR3 DNA reads as TGTGCCAGCAGTTTATGGGGGGAGGGATACGAGCAGTACTTC.

J is TRBJ2-1 and V is TRBV4-1, with 9 bases lining up with TRBD2. Germline V gene sequence: CDR1 MGHRA, CDR2 YSYEKL. This CDR3 region has 14 residues. V was clipped by 4 bases and J by 6 bases; unmatched bases: 4. DNA for the CDR3: TGCGCCAGCAGCCCGGGACTAGCAGGCAATGAGCAGTTCTTC. Translated: CASSPGLAGNEQFF.